This TCR beta chain is drawn from a study of blood T cell repertoires in COVID-19 (dated by TCRdb to the early 2020s). As for the study more broadly: Samples covering the acute and convalescent phases of COVID-19 were provided by collaborators in the United States, Italy and Spain. The material from the prospective study consisted of cDNA or gDNA derived from T cells, B-cell-depleted T cells, or PBMCs. Deeply sampled blood TCRbeta repertoires from subjects exposed to, actively infected with, or recovered from COVID-19 were included in the dataset. The repertoires were released in a freely available public database meant as a resource for research on the immune response to SARS-CoV-2. Samples came from the ongoing ImmuneRACE study (first 160 participants) plus 1,254 subjects from 6 global collaborators. A de-identified subject ID, COVID-19 status, age in years and sex were almost always included in the sample metadata. Where available, HLA class I and class II types were taken from metadata supplied by the sample provider and were not determined by assay-based typing.

TCRbeta CDR3 regions were amplified from genomic DNA by means of the immunoSEQ Assay, a bias-controlled multiplex PCR. The source study handled its data this way. The number of nucleated cells in each sample was estimated by amplification of reference gene primers within the assay. To quantify the absolute abundance of each unique TCRbeta CDR3 rearrangement, sequence reads were collapsed and filtered. For each sample, productive Simpson clonality was calculated as the square root of Simpson's diversity index over productive rearrangements. Imported from immuneACCESS, the table was reduced by TCRdb to in-frame sequences with V and J called. These copies leave out some clones; in studies compared against another copy, an unresolved V gene accounts for under half, and the cause of the remainder is not known. V, J and clone size derive from that table, while D and trimming were established from the DNA sequence. The sample data list 150,000 to 200,000 clones, and approximately 86% of these were observed just once. Over 7% of the sample rests with the top ten.

The paper as a whole reports these results and caveats: The quantity of clinical and demographic metadata differed by source and by participant and was supplied without curation.

Looking up the germline V gene yields CDR1 SGHAT and CDR2 FQNNGV. The CDR3 goes from the cysteine to the phenylalanine over 15 residues. Solely the CDR3 DNA is kept, with 45 bases framed from the first base. V is pared back by 4 bases and J by 5 bases, with 17 bases lying between the germline termini. A word on this clone: Its binding antigen is unknown. No much larger clone exists at a distance of one base, and base qualities are not known.

Each collaborating institution followed its own protocols to collect whole blood in K2EDTA tubes. For TCRbeta analysis, collaborators shipped samples as frozen whole blood, isolated PBMCs, or DNA extracted from either of those sample types. Sequenced: peripheral blood. The rearranged chain carries TRBV11-2 and TRBJ1-1; the D gene is possibly TRBD1, with 6 bases matching. The TCR originated in a man in his forties or fifties with active or convalescent COVID-19. The nucleotides are TGTGCCAGCAGCTCAGGGGTTGGTGATCTAACTGAAGCTTTCTTT. It translates as CASSSGVGDLTEAFF. Reference TRBV11-2 and TRBJ1-1 genes cover what lies past the CDR3, so the full variable domain is EAGVAQSPRYKIIEKRQSVAFWCNPISGHATLYWYQQILGQGPKLLIQFQNNGVVDDSQLPKDRFSAERLKGVDSTLKIQPAKLEDSAVYLCASSSGVGDLTEAFFGQGTRLTVV.